Listed here are 12 T cell receptor beta chains from one sample, sequenced in a study of T-cell reconstitution after alpha-beta-depleted transplantation in children. Preparation of the TCRbeta library involved a method that used unique molecular identifiers. MiXCR, run by TCRdb on the PCR reads, gives a single entry per CDR3 protein. Among hundreds of thousands of distinct CDR3 sequences, under 15% were seen once, and the ten largest hold around 2%. The source was PBMCs, mostly from graft donor cells, collected 360 days after TCRalphabeta/CD19-depleted stem cell transplant. The source of these receptors is a male patient aged 10 to 17 who had a stem cell transplant for acute myeloid leukemia, so the T cells may come from the graft donor.

The V call is TRBV10-3, the J call TRBJ2-1, with 12 nucleotides matching TRBD1. Germline V lookup: CDR1 ENHRY, CDR2 SYGVKD. The CDR3 covers 15 residues. V was clipped by 9 bases and J by 10 bases; unmatched bases: 13. Written as DNA, the CDR3 is TGTGCCATTCAGGGACAGGGGGCGCAGGGCAGCGAGCAGTTCTTC. It encodes CAIQGQGAQGSEQFF.

This clonotype was counted between two and nine times. The chain links TRBV7-2 to TRBJ2-4, with 8 bases identical to TRBD2. The ends lost 1 base at V and 1 base at J; junction bases unmatched: 3. Germline V gene lookup returns CDR1 SGHTA and CDR2 FQGNSA. The CDR3 has 16 amino acids. The CDR3 nucleotides read TGTGCCAGCAGCTTAGTAACGGGAGGGGCCAAAAACATTCAGTACTTC. It translates to CASSLVTGGAKNIQYF. Full variable domain (outside the CDR3, taken from reference TRBV7-2 and TRBJ2-4): GAGVSQSPSNKVTEKGKDVELRCDPISGHTALYWYRQSLGQGLEFLIYFQGNSAPDKSGLPSDRFSAERTGGSVSTLTIQRTQQEDSAVYLCASSLVTGGAKNIQYFGAGTRLSVL.

This clonotype was picked up a small number of times. CDR3 DNA: TGCAGTCCCTTGACAGTGTACGAGCAGTACTTC. The encoded protein is CSPLTVYEQYF. The chain has TRBV20-1 and TRBJ2-7; weak D call: TRBD1 (5 bases). Germline CDR1 reads DFQATT; CDR2 reads SNEGSKA (reference sequence). V was trimmed by 8 bases and J by 4 bases, leaving 12 bases between them. This CDR3 comprises 11 residues.

In its sample, this clonotype was seen a few times. The rearrangement links TRBV9 to TRBJ2-5, with D tentatively TRBD2 (5 bases). Between the trimmed V and J ends, which lost 0 bases and 2 bases, there was a span of 11 bases. CDR3 size: 15 residues. Germline V gives CDR1 SGDLS, CDR2 YYNGEE. For the CDR3, the DNA is TGTGCCAGCAGCGTAGCCGGACTTTATCAAGAGACCCAGTACTTC. Translated: CASSVAGLYQETQYF.

This clonotype was counted at least ten times. The chain links TRBV7-3 to TRBJ2-3, with 10 bases matching TRBD2. The CDR3 has 15 amino acids. Looked up from germline, CDR1 is SGHTA and CDR2 is FQGTGA. The J segment lost 3 bases and the V segment lost 2 bases, leaving 2 bases of the junction unmatched. CDR3 sequence reads: CASSLRLAGTDTQYF. The CDR3 DNA follows: TGTGCCAGCAGCTTACGACTAGCGGGTACAGATACGCAGTATTTT.

This clonotype showed up just a few times. This chain uses TRBV28 with TRBJ2-7, with 7 bases identical to TRBD2. Trimming at V came to 3 bases and at J to 3 bases, leaving 11 bases not matched to a gene. CDR3 size: 16 residues. Germline V gene lookup returns CDR1 MDHEN and CDR2 SYDVKM. The CDR3: CASSFWFISGNYEQYF. CDR3 coding DNA: TGTGCCAGCAGTTTCTGGTTTATCAGCGGGAACTACGAGCAGTACTTC.

The chain carries TRBV7-9 and TRBJ2-7, with 9 bases fitting TRBD1. Trimming removed 2 bases from V and 2 bases from J; junction bases left unmatched: 7. From germline, CDR1 is SEHNR and CDR2 FQNEAQ (reference sequence). The CDR3 extends over 16 amino acids. In nucleotides, the CDR3 is TGTGCCAGCAGCTTACTTCTGGGACAGGGCGCCTACGAGCAGTACTTC. Translation gives CASSLLLGQGAYEQYF.

The rearrangement uses TRBV11-2 and TRBJ1-2; possibly TRBD1 for D (6 bases). The CDR3 is 14 amino acids. Trimming stripped 4 bases from V and 4 bases from J, with 13 bases between. Germline V lookup: CDR1 SGHAT, CDR2 FQNNGV. The CDR3 reads CASSSGPDSYGYTF. The CDR3 DNA reads as TGTGCCAGCAGCTCTGGCCCGGACAGCTATGGCTACACCTTC.

J is TRBJ1-5 and V is TRBV29-1; D may be TRBD1 (5 bases). Trimming removed 3 bases from V and 1 base from J, with 7 bases in between. The CDR3 covers 13 residues. Per the germline V gene, CDR1 is SQVTM and CDR2 is ANQGSEA. The CDR3 DNA sequence: TGCAGCGTTGATGGGGGAAGCAATCAGCCCCAGCATTTT. Protein sequence: CSVDGGSNQPQHF.

A few counts support this clonotype. V usage is TRBV11-2 and J usage is TRBJ2-1; tentatively, D is TRBD2 (6 bases). The CDR3 has 15 residues. Germline V CDR1 and CDR2: SGHAT, FQNNGV. The ends were cut back, 3 bases at V and 5 bases at J, with 14 bases in the middle. The DNA for the CDR3 is TGTGCCAGCAGCTTCCATAGCGGAGCAAACAATGAGCAGTTCTTC. Amino acid sequence: CASSFHSGANNEQFF.

This clonotype was observed a handful of times. The junction departs from the called germline gene at one end, perhaps through a read error. The chain's CDR3 is CASSLPGPSFLLAPF. CDR3 DNA: TGTGCCAGCAGCTTGCCGGGACCCTCCTTTTTGTTAGCCCCCTTC. The V gene is TRBV2, the J gene TRBJ2-7; perhaps D is TRBD1 or TRBD2 (5 bases each). This CDR3 has 15 amino acids. From germline, CDR1 is SNHLY and CDR2 FYNNEI.

The V and J genes are TRBV18 and TRBJ2-1; TRBD2 matches 9 bases. The CDR3 is 18 residues long. The junction had 12 bases not matched to a gene; V was cut back by 2 bases and J by 4 bases. The germline CDR1 and CDR2 sequences are KGHSH and LQKENI. DNA for the CDR3: TGTGCCAGCTCACCAATCTTCGGAAGACTAGCGGCTTACAATGAGCAGTTCTTC. This sequence encodes CASSPIFGRLAAYNEQFF.